Shown below are 18 T cell receptor beta chains from a single sample sequenced in a study of blood T cell repertoires in COVID-19. TCRdb's copy holds only in-frame clones and misses some; the assay was immunoSEQ multiplex PCR. The profile shows a few hundred thousand clones, about nine tenths of them singletons. Sequencing was carried out using peripheral blood. The receptor source for this set is a man aged 50 or older with acute or convalescent COVID-19.

The V gene is TRBV6-1, the J gene TRBJ2-7; TRBD1 matches at 8 bases. The CDR3 runs to 16 residues. CDR1 and CDR2 from the germline V gene are MNHNS and SASEGT. Trimming removed 2 bases from V and 2 bases from J; junction bases left unmatched: 8. The CDR3 region is CASSEYGQGAPYEQYF. The CDR3 region has the DNA TGTGCCAGCAGTGAATACGGACAGGGCGCACCCTACGAGCAGTACTTC.

This chain uses TRBV2 with TRBJ1-2; D unresolved. This CDR3 comprises 12 residues. Trimming shortened V by 6 bases and J by 1 base, and 6 bases separated the two germline ends. In germline, CDR1 is SNHLY, CDR2 FYNNEI. CDR3 nucleotides: TGTGCCAGCAGCCGGGATAACTATGGCTACACCTTC. Its protein is CASSRDNYGYTF.

The DNA of the CDR3 is TGTGCTAGTTGTCCTCCCGGGACAGGGACGTTTCAGCCCCAGCATTTT. It yields the protein CASCPPGTGTFQPQHF. The chain is built from TRBV12-5 and TRBJ1-5; 9 bases line up with TRBD1. The J segment lost 6 bases and the V segment lost 8 bases, leaving 14 bases of the junction unmatched. In germline, CDR1 is LGHNT, CDR2 FRNRAP. This CDR3 region has 16 residues.

The rearrangement joins TRBV4-1 to TRBJ1-2, with no clear D. With 3 bases removed from V and 1 base from J, the gap between germline ends came to 9 bases. The CDR3 extends over 14 amino acids. CDR1 and CDR2 from the germline V gene are MGHRA and YSYEKL. CDR3 in amino acids: CASSHPGFNYGYTF. The CDR3 bases are TGCGCCAGCAGCCACCCGGGATTTAACTATGGCTACACCTTC.

The table lists this clone with a count of one. The rearrangement links TRBV15 to TRBJ1-5, with D possibly TRBD1 on 5 matching bases. Per the germline V gene, CDR1 is LNHNV and CDR2 is YYDKDF (reference sequence). The V end lost 1 base, the J end lost 7 bases, and 14 bases lay between the germline ends. The CDR3 has 15 amino acids. The CDR3 DNA sequence: TGTGCCACCAGCAGAGGGCCCAGGGAAGACCAGCCCCAGCATTTT. Translated, it gives CATSRGPREDQPQHF.

This clone appeared a single time. The chain couples TRBV5-1 to TRBJ1-1, with a possible D match to TRBD1 (5 bases). The CDR3 contains 13 residues. The V gene's germline CDR1 is SGHRS and CDR2 YFSETQ. With 5 bases removed from V and 5 bases from J, the gap between germline ends came to 13 bases. CDR3 region: CASSDGAGTEAFF. CDR3 coding DNA: TGCGCCAGCAGTGACGGCGCAGGGACTGAAGCTTTCTTT.

CDR3 coding DNA: TGTGCTAGTTCCCGAGGACAGGGGGCTTACGAGCAGTACTTC. As protein: CASSRGQGAYEQYF. The rearrangement joins TRBV12-5 to TRBJ2-7, with 11 bases lining up with TRBD1. CDR3 length: 14 residues. Germline V CDR1 and CDR2: LGHNT, FRNRAP. Trimming cost V 8 bases and J 4 bases; bases outside gene matches: 7.

This clone was seen more than once but under ten times. V and J are TRBV5-1 and TRBJ1-1, with a possible D match to TRBD1 (6 bases). Germline V gene sequence: CDR1 SGHRS, CDR2 YFSETQ. The CDR3 has 14 amino acids. With 4 bases removed from V and 8 bases from J, the gap between germline ends came to 18 bases. CDR3 coding DNA: TGCGCCAGCAGCGGGGGCTTAATTTGGGTGGAAGCTTTCTTT. It yields the protein CASSGGLIWVEAFF.

The rearrangement uses TRBV15 and TRBJ2-5; 9 bases are a match to TRBD1. This CDR3 comprises 15 residues. The V and J ends lost 3 bases and 5 bases, in that order; junction bases with no gene match: 7. Germline CDR1 and CDR2: LNHNV and YYDKDF (reference sequence). The CDR3 bases are TGTGCCACCAGCAGCCCTACAGGGGGCTCTGAGACCCAGTACTTC. It is translated as CATSSPTGGSETQYF.

This clone was seen only once. The rearrangement links TRBV2 to TRBJ1-2; D uncertain. The CDR3 is made up of 14 amino acids. V was trimmed by 4 bases and J by 8 bases, leaving 17 bases between them. Germline-derived CDR1 and CDR2 are SNHLY and FYNNEI. Written as DNA, the CDR3 is TGTGCCAGCAGTGCCGAGCAATCCGGAGAGGGCTACACCTTC. This encodes CASSAEQSGEGYTF.

V gene TRBV27 combines with J gene TRBJ2-3, with D perhaps TRBD1 (6 bases). The germline V and J ends were trimmed by 5 bases and 5 bases, with 20 bases remaining between them. From germline, CDR1 is MNHEY and CDR2 SMNVEV (reference sequence). This CDR3 region has 16 residues. CDR3 region: CASSPHGTIRGDTQYF. Written as DNA, the CDR3 is TGTGCCAGCAGTCCCCACGGGACCATCAGGGGAGATACGCAGTATTTT.

This clone was seen repeatedly, ten times or more. This chain connects TRBV7-9 to TRBJ1-4, with a possible D match to TRBD1 (6 bases). V was trimmed by 4 bases and J by 5 bases, leaving 14 bases between them. Germline loops: CDR1 SEHNR, CDR2 FQNEAQ (reference sequence). CDR3 length equals 15 residues. The CDR3 loop is CASSSFRRGNEKLFF. The CDR3, as DNA: TGTGCCAGCAGCTCGTTTCGTAGGGGGAATGAAAAACTGTTTTTT.

The gene calls are TRBV18 and TRBJ2-7, with a tentative D call TRBD1 (6 bases). Germline V gene data show CDR1 as KGHSH and CDR2 as LQKENI. V gave up 0 bases and J gave up 2 bases, with 11 bases separating them. The CDR3 extends over 15 amino acids. The CDR3 DNA sequence: TGTGCCAGCTCACCACCCGGGACAAACACCTACGAGCAGTACTTC. Protein: CASSPPGTNTYEQYF.

This clone turned up a few times. J is TRBJ1-2 and V is TRBV5-6; 8 positions match TRBD1. The CDR3 is 15 residues long. Germline CDR1 and CDR2: SGHDT and YYEEEE. V lost 0 bases to trimming and J lost 7 bases; unmatched junction nucleotides: 8. CDR3 bases: TGTGCCAGCAGCTTGGTTGCAGGGGGCGGTTCTGGCTACACCTTC. This sequence encodes CASSLVAGGGSGYTF.

The V call is TRBV5-5, the J call TRBJ1-1; 9 bases fit TRBD1. CDR1 is SGHKS and CDR2 is YYEKEE in the germline V gene (reference sequence). With V trimmed by 5 bases and J by 4 bases, 9 bases remained unmatched. The CDR3 runs 15 residues. The CDR3 loop reads CASSTGQGLGTEAFF. CDR3 DNA sequence: TGTGCCAGCAGTACGGGACAGGGTTTAGGCACTGAAGCTTTCTTT.

This clone was seen ten or more times. The V and J genes are TRBV12-3 or TRBV12-4 and TRBJ2-7; D uncertain. V was pared by 8 bases and J by 6 bases, with 8 bases between. This CDR3 region has 10 residues. CDR3 DNA sequence: TGTGCCAGCCCTCCCCCCGAGCAGTACTTC. It is translated as CASPPPEQYF.

Ten or more counts support this clone. The J gene is TRBJ1-1, the V gene TRBV5-1, with D hard to call. With 2 bases removed from V and 0 bases from J, the gap between germline ends came to 11 bases. Germline V gene sequence: CDR1 SGHRS, CDR2 YFSETQ. There are 15 residues in the CDR3. For the CDR3, the DNA is TGCGCCAGCAGCTTCTCGACACCCATGAACACTGAAGCTTTCTTT. Translation: CASSFSTPMNTEAFF.

The genes are TRBV30 and TRBJ2-1; 10 positions match TRBD2. The trim removed 0 bases at V and 3 bases at J, leaving 2 bases unmatched. CDR3 size: 15 residues. Germline-derived CDR1 and CDR2 are GTSNPN and SVGIG (reference sequence). CDR3 loop: CAWSVSGGFYNEQFF. CDR3 sequence (DNA): TGTGCCTGGAGTGTTAGCGGGGGGTTCTACAATGAGCAGTTCTTC.